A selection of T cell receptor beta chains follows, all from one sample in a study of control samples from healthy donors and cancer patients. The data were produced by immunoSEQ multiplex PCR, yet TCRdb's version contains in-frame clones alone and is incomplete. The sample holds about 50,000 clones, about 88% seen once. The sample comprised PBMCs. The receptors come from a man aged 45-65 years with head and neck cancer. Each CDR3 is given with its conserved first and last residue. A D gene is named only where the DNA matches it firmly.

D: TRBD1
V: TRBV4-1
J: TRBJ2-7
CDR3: CASSQAGTGAYEQYF

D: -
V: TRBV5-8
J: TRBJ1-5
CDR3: CASSLVQPQHF

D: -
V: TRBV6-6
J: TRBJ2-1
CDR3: CASSLLGQDEQFF

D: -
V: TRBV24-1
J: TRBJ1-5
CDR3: CATSDASFDQPQHF

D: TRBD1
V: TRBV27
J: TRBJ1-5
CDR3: CASSRTGNNQPQHF

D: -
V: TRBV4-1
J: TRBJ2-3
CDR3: CASSQEGVTRNTQYF

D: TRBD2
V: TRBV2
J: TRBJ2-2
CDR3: CASSVRAGAGTGELFF

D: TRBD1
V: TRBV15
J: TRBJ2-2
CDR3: CATRRPGTGDTGELFF

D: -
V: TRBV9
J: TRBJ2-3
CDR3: CASSVTVTDTQYF

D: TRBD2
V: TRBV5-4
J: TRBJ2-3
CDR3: CASSPTSGMSTDTQYF

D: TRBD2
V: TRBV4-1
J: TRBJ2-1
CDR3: CASSQALLAGGAYNEQFF

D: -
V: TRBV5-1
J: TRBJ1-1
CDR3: CASSLIGLDTEAFF

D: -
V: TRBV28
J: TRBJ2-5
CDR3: CASSLAGARVETQYF

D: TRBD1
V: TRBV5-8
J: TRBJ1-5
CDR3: CASSDLGQVYQPQHF

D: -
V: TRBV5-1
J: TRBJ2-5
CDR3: CASSFTNGGGETQYF

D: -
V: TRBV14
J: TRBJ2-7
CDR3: CASSQGARSVAQYF

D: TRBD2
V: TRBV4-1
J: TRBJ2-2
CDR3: CASSPHTPSGVGTGELFF

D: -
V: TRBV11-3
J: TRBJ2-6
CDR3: CASSPSGANVLTF

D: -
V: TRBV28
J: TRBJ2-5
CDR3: CASSLGTETQYF

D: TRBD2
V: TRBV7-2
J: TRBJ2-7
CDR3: CASSLVLAGNEQYF

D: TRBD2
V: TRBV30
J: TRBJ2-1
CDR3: CAWSVLRTSGSNDEQFF

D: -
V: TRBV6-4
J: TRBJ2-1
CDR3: CASSDEALSSYNEQFF

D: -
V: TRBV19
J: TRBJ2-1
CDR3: CASKSVTVYNEQFF

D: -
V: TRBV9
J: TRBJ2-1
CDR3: CASSGDPPGSYNEQFF

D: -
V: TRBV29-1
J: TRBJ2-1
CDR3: CSVYRGGLFF

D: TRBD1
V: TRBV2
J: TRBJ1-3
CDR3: CASNRQGPSGNTIYF

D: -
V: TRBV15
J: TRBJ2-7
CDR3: CATSRRQVSRYEQYF

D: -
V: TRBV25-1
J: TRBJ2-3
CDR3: CASSEPPGFRPTDTQYF

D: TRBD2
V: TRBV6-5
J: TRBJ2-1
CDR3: CASSYPGLAGGREQFF

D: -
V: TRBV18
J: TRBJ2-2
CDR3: CASSPLGQGELFF

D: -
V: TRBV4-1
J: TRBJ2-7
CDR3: CASSQRVGLPSYEQYF

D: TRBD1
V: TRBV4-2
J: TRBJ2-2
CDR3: CASSQEPRGRLRTGELFF

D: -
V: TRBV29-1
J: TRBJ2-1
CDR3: CSVDPGWGGEQFF